What follows are 28 T cell receptor beta chains derived from one specimen sequenced in a study of blood T cell repertoires in COVID-19. Measured with immunoSEQ multiplex PCR; TCRdb has only the in-frame clones, and not every one. Altogether 250,000 or so clones are present, roughly 87% being singletons, with the ten largest covering about 2.5%. Sequenced material: PBMCs or T cells enriched from blood (not recorded which). The receptors shown here come from a woman aged 25 to 39 with acute COVID-19.

The J gene is TRBJ2-7, the V gene TRBV7-9; 10 bases agree with TRBD1. The CDR3 is made up of 16 amino acids. V lost 4 bases to trimming and J lost 3 bases; unmatched junction nucleotides: 9. Looked up from germline, CDR1 is SEHNR and CDR2 is FQNEAQ (reference sequence). CDR3 coding DNA: TGTGCCAGCAGCTCGGGACAGGGGATGGAATTCTACGAGCAGTACTTC. It codes for CASSSGQGMEFYEQYF.

This clone has just one count. The chain combines TRBV4-3 with TRBJ1-1; no reliable D call. CDR1 is LGHNA and CDR2 is YSLEER in the germline V gene. The CDR3 sequence is 18 residues long. Trimming shortened V by 0 bases and J by 0 bases, and 17 bases separated the two germline ends. CDR3: CASSQEPGNVHMNTEAFF. In DNA, the CDR3 is TGCGCCAGCAGCCAAGAACCGGGGAACGTCCACATGAACACTGAAGCTTTCTTT.

The table lists this clone with a count of one. The chain links TRBV10-3 to TRBJ2-1, with TRBD1 identical over 7 bases. CDR1 is ENHRY, CDR2 SYGVKD, per germline. Unmatched junction bases numbered 2, after V lost 0 bases and J lost 3 bases. This CDR3 is built from 15 residues. In DNA form, the CDR3 reads TGTGCCATCAGTGAGTCTCGGGACAGCTACAATGAGCAGTTCTTC. Encoded protein: CAISESRDSYNEQFF.

This chain uses TRBV30 with TRBJ1-4; no reliable D call. The germline V gene has CDR1 GTSNPN and CDR2 SVGIG (reference sequence). The CDR3 consists of 13 residues. V dropped 2 bases and J dropped 10 bases, with 14 bases sitting between them. The CDR3 sequence is CAWSPLPRGKLFF. DNA of the CDR3: TGTGCCTGGAGTCCATTACCACGGGGAAAACTGTTTTTT.

The rearrangement uses TRBV7-9 and TRBJ1-1; TRBD1 is a possible D gene (5 bases). CDR1 is SEHNR, CDR2 FQNEAQ, per germline (reference sequence). Trimming shortened V by 5 bases and J by 8 bases, and 15 bases separated the two germline ends. The CDR3 runs to 13 residues. DNA of the CDR3: TGTGCCAGCAGCGTCGGACCAGGGCAAGAAGCTTTCTTT. Encoded protein: CASSVGPGQEAFF.

This chain links TRBV7-8 with TRBJ1-2, with D uncertain. Germline V gives CDR1 SGHVS, CDR2 FQNEAQ. This CDR3 region has 12 residues. The germline V and J ends were trimmed by 2 bases and 8 bases, with 9 bases remaining between them. CDR3: CASSLMVEGYTF. DNA for the CDR3: TGTGCCAGCAGCTTAATGGTGGAGGGCTACACCTTC.

The chain's CDR3 is CASSQYRDNSGNTIYF. The CDR3 region has the DNA TGTGCCAGCAGCCAGTACCGGGACAACTCTGGAAACACCATATATTTT. The V gene is TRBV14, the J gene TRBJ1-3; D is perhaps TRBD1 (6 bases). V gave up 3 bases and J gave up 0 bases, with 12 bases separating them. CDR1 and CDR2 (germline): SGHDN, FVKESK. The CDR3 has 16 amino acids.

This chain uses TRBV7-2 with TRBJ2-5, with 10 nucleotides matching TRBD1. Germline CDR1 and CDR2: SGHTA and FQGNSA. The V and J ends lost 5 bases and 5 bases, in that order; junction bases with no gene match: 8. The CDR3 sequence is 15 residues long. This CDR3 is CASSLGTGVWETQYF. CDR3 nucleotide sequence: TGTGCCAGCAGCCTAGGGACAGGGGTTTGGGAGACCCAGTACTTC.

The chain combines TRBV19 with TRBJ2-2; TRBD1 matches at 8 bases. J was trimmed by 5 bases and V by 5 bases; bases with no gene match: 7. CDR3 length: 15 residues. Germline CDR1 is LNHDA and CDR2 is SQIVND (reference sequence). For the CDR3, the DNA is TGTGCCAGTAGTCCGCGACAGGGGTTTACCGGGGAGCTGTTTTTT. It yields the protein CASSPRQGFTGELFF.

This clone occurred a few times. This chain joins TRBV6-6 and TRBJ2-1, with 11 nucleotides matching TRBD2. V trimming: 10 bases; J trimming: 3 bases; junction bases outside the gene matches: 5. In germline, CDR1 is MNHNY, CDR2 SVGAGI (reference sequence). The CDR3 covers 14 residues. The CDR3 DNA reads TGTGCCACCGAACTAGCGGGGGACTACAATGAGCAGTTCTTC. Translated, it gives CATELAGDYNEQFF.

A remark on this clone: At one end, the junction sequence differs from germline, possibly due to a read error. The rearrangement uses TRBV27 and TRBJ1-4; a possible D gene is TRBD1 (6 bases). The length of the CDR3 is 16 residues. Germline assignment: CDR1 MNHEY and CDR2 SMNVEV (reference sequence). The CDR3: CASSGPIGGPKEKLFF. Here the CDR3 DNA reads TGTGCCAGCAGTGGCCCCATCGGGGGGCCTAAAGAAAAACTGTTTTTT.

The rearrangement uses TRBV6-5 and TRBJ1-6; 8 bases line up with TRBD1. The CDR3 is 14 amino acids. The V gene end was trimmed by 6 bases and the J gene end by 10 bases; junction bases not matched to a gene: 8. From germline, CDR1 is MNHEY and CDR2 SVGAGI. The CDR3 reads CASRLSGGASPLHF. The CDR3 DNA reads TGTGCCAGCAGATTATCAGGGGGCGCATCACCCCTCCACTTT.

The rearrangement links TRBV5-1 to TRBJ2-7, with TRBD2 matching 9 bases. The CDR3 spans 14 residues. Germline V gene lookup returns CDR1 SGHRS and CDR2 YFSETQ. The V and J ends lost 5 bases and 1 base, in that order; junction bases with no gene match: 4. The chain's CDR3 is CASRAGGGSYEQYF. The CDR3 DNA sequence: TGCGCCAGCAGAGCGGGGGGCGGGTCCTACGAGCAGTACTTC. The variable domain in full, completed from reference TRBV5-1 and TRBJ2-7, reads KAGVTQTPRYLIKTRGQQVTLSCSPISGHRSVSWYQQTPGQGLQFLFEYFSETQRNKGNFPGRFSGRQFSNSRSEMNVSTLELGDSALYLCASRAGGGSYEQYFGPGTRLTVT.

The rearrangement links TRBV30 to TRBJ1-3, with D perhaps matching TRBD1 (5 bases). The CDR3 extends over 12 amino acids. Germline assignment: CDR1 GTSNPN and CDR2 SVGIG (reference sequence). Between the trimmed V and J ends, which lost 7 bases and 3 bases, there was a span of 10 bases. Here the CDR3 DNA reads TGTGCCTCTCAGGGTAGTGGAAACACCATATATTTT. This encodes CASQGSGNTIYF.

This clone was seen a single time. The V call is TRBV18, the J call TRBJ1-2; D ambiguous. The CDR3 runs 14 residues. Germline CDR1 is KGHSH and CDR2 is LQKENI. Trimming shortened V by 3 bases and J by 4 bases, and 12 bases separated the two germline ends. The CDR3 DNA reads TGTGCCAGCTCACCCTCCGGACTACTCTATGGCTACACCTTC. Translated: CASSPSGLLYGYTF.

The chain links TRBV5-6 to TRBJ2-7, with D tentatively TRBD2 (6 bases). Germline V gives CDR1 SGHDT, CDR2 YYEEEE. The CDR3 covers 14 residues. Trimming pared 1 base from V and 2 bases from J, leaving 10 bases between. The CDR3 loop reads CASSLFGLPYEQYF. As DNA, the CDR3 is TGTGCCAGCAGCTTGTTTGGACTACCCTACGAGCAGTACTTC.

The chain joins TRBV7-2 to TRBJ1-4; TRBD1 is a possible D gene (5 bases). CDR1 is SGHTA and CDR2 is FQGNSA in the germline V gene. This CDR3 is 14 amino acids long. The V end lost 5 bases, the J end lost 10 bases, and 17 bases lay between the germline ends. CDR3 amino acids: CASSPGTHFGKLFF. In nucleotides, the CDR3 is TGTGCCAGCAGCCCAGGGACTCACTTTGGAAAACTGTTTTTT.

The gene calls are TRBV19 and TRBJ2-1; maybe TRBD1 (5 bases). This CDR3 is 15 amino acids long. The germline V and J ends were trimmed by 3 bases and 3 bases, with 12 bases remaining between them. CDR1 is LNHDA and CDR2 is SQIVND in the germline V gene (reference sequence). The CDR3, as DNA: TGTGCCAGTAGTATTGAATGGGGCTTCTACAATGAGCAGTTCTTC. Its protein product is CASSIEWGFYNEQFF.

J is TRBJ2-7 and V is TRBV18; D uncertain. The CDR3 has 14 residues. The germline V gene encodes CDR1 KGHSH and CDR2 LQKENI. Trimming pared 2 bases from V and 0 bases from J, leaving 8 bases between. CDR3 DNA: TGTGCCAGCTCACCATTGAGCCGCTCCTACGAGCAGTACTTC. As protein: CASSPLSRSYEQYF.

This chain uses TRBV6-5 with TRBJ1-1; D possibly corresponds to TRBD1 (5 bases). Germline V gene sequence: CDR1 MNHEY, CDR2 SVGAGI. Trimming removed 10 bases at V and 5 bases at J, with 17 bases between. The CDR3 covers 13 residues. This CDR3 reads CATLGRGSTEAFF. The CDR3 DNA reads TGTGCCACCTTAGGTCGGGGGTCGACTGAAGCTTTCTTT.

CDR3 sequence reads: CASRVDGTGDSPLHF. The CDR3 coding sequence is TGTGCCAGCAGGGTCGACGGGACAGGGGATTCACCCCTCCACTTT. V is TRBV21-1 and J is TRBJ1-6; the table calls TRBD1, which could not be checked here. TRBV21-1 is flagged as a pseudogene. This CDR3 comprises 15 residues.

The chain combines TRBV10-1 with TRBJ2-3; 9 bases fit TRBD1. CDR3 size: 18 residues. V was pared by 4 bases and J by 2 bases, with 13 bases of the junction left unmatched. Germline lookup yields CDR1 WNHNN and CDR2 SYGVQD (reference sequence). CDR3 bases: TGCGCCAGCAGTGCAGATATGAGTGGGACAGGGTTCACAGATACGCAGTATTTT. Protein sequence: CASSADMSGTGFTDTQYF.

This clone was counted a single time. The V and J genes are TRBV6-1 and TRBJ1-5, with 8 nucleotides matching TRBD1. Unmatched junction bases numbered 8, after V lost 2 bases and J lost 5 bases. The CDR3 length is 16 residues. Germline CDR1 is MNHNS and CDR2 is SASEGT. The CDR3 nucleotides read TGTGCCAGCAGTGAATTCTGGACAGGGAACGATCAGCCCCAGCATTTT. This translates into CASSEFWTGNDQPQHF.

On this clone itself: This specimen includes other DNA sequences encoding the same CDR3. The chain links TRBV3-1 (or the pseudogene TRBV3-2) to TRBJ2-3, with D uncertain. V lost 0 bases to trimming and J lost 0 bases, with 10 bases between them. Germline V CDR1 and CDR2: LGHDT, YNNKEL (reference sequence). The CDR3 has 16 amino acids. The chain's CDR3 is CASSQDTGGSTDTQYF. The CDR3 nucleotides read TGTGCCAGCAGCCAAGATACTGGCGGAAGCACAGATACGCAGTATTTT.

The V and J genes are TRBV4-1 and TRBJ2-3; 8 bases map to TRBD2. The length of the CDR3 is 16 residues. V shed 0 bases, J shed 2 bases, and the junction held 4 bases outside the gene matches. The germline V gene has CDR1 MGHRA and CDR2 YSYEKL. CDR3 coding DNA: TGCGCCAGCAGCCAAGAGGGGGGACTAGACACAGATACGCAGTATTTT. It translates to CASSQEGGLDTDTQYF.

Only a few counts were recorded for this clone. The chain employs TRBV7-2 and TRBJ1-6, with TRBD1 identical over 7 bases. The trim removed 4 bases at V and 10 bases at J, leaving 13 bases unmatched. Germline values: CDR1 SGHTA, CDR2 FQGNSA. The CDR3 length is 16 residues. CDR3 sequence (DNA): TGTGCCAGCAGCTCTAACTACCCCACCAGGGGGTCACCCCTCCACTTT. Translating it yields CASSSNYPTRGSPLHF.

This clone showed up just once. The chain carries TRBV20-1 and TRBJ2-1; weak D call: TRBD2 (5 bases). This CDR3 is built from 10 residues. CDR1 and CDR2 from the germline V gene are DFQATT and SNEGSKA (reference sequence). Trimming pared 8 bases from V and 9 bases from J, leaving 11 bases between. As DNA, the CDR3 is TGCAGTACGGGGTGGAGTGAGCAGTTCTTC. Its protein product is CSTGWSEQFF.

This chain uses TRBV4-1 with TRBJ2-3, with 8 bases aligning to TRBD1. The CDR3 has 16 residues. With V trimmed by 1 base and J by 2 bases, 5 bases remained unmatched. Germline CDR1 MGHRA, CDR2 YSYEKL. The CDR3 loop is CASSQGTGFYTDTQYF. CDR3 coding DNA: TGCGCCAGCAGCCAAGGGACAGGGTTCTACACAGATACGCAGTATTTT.